A single sample gave rise to the 10 T cell receptor beta chains below, sequenced in a study of T cells in women clearing cervical HPV infection. The table came from immunoSEQ multiplex PCR; TCRdb's copy has only in-frame clones and leaves some out. The table lists 25,000 to 30,000 clones. The source material was blood buffy coat. The source of these receptors is a woman between 18 and 75 years old with a cervical HPV16 infection that either progressed to CIN3+ or cleared (not recorded which).

Remarks on this clone: The CDR3 end lies 3 residues beyond the end of the read and is filled in from the germline J gene. This rearrangement joins TRBV27 to TRBJ2-3; 11 bases align to TRBD2. The V segment lost 0 bases and the J segment 5 bases; nucleotides outside the gene matches: 4. Germline-derived CDR1 and CDR2 are MNHEY and SMNVEV (reference sequence). CDR3 length equals 16 residues. The CDR3 bases that were read are TGTGCCAGCAGTTTATCGATAGCGGGAGGGGGAGATACG. This sequence encodes CASSLSIAGGGDT. The whole CDR3 sequence is CASSLSIAGGGDTQYF.

Notes on this clone: The read is 3 residues too short to cover the CDR3 end, so that end is filled in from the germline J gene. The chain recombines TRBV18 with TRBJ1-2, with D perhaps matching TRBD1 (5 bases). Germline V gene sequence: CDR1 KGHSH, CDR2 LQKENI. The CDR3 is made up of 13 amino acids. The DNA read from the CDR3 is TGTGCCAGCTCACCACACTCGGCGGGGGAC. It translates to CASSPHSAGD. Given in full, the CDR3 is CASSPHSAGDYTF.

Comments on this clone: The read ends 3 residues early relative to the CDR3; the germline J gene fills the gap. V gene TRBV7-2 combines with J gene TRBJ2-7; D gene unclear. Germline lookup yields CDR1 SGHTA and CDR2 FQGNSA. The CDR3 is made up of 13 amino acids. Trimming took off 0 bases at V and 4 bases at J, with 7 bases between the two ends. This CDR3 is CASSLAIVYEQYF. The covered CDR3 bases are TGTGCCAGCAGCTTAGCCATTGTGTACGAG.

Notes on this clone: The observed sequence ends 3 residues before the CDR3 terminus, with the missing tail filled in from the germline J gene. The rearrangement uses TRBV9 and TRBJ2-5; TRBD2 matches at 7 bases. Germline trimming cut 0 bases from V and 2 bases from J; bases unmatched to any gene: 4. Germline V gene data show CDR1 as SGDLS and CDR2 as YYNGEE. The CDR3 covers 15 residues. The CDR3 sequence: CASSVGVGGQETQYF. The CDR3 bases that were read are TGTGCCAGCAGCGTAGGGGTGGGGGGGCAAGAGACC.

A word on this clone: The read terminates 3 residues before the CDR3 end, so the remaining end is supplied by the germline J gene. The rearrangement links TRBV7-2 to TRBJ2-3; D unclear. From germline, CDR1 is SGHTA and CDR2 FQGNSA. This CDR3 has 15 residues. CDR3 bases read: TGTGCCAGCAGCTTAGTTGTGCTTAGCAATCAGCCG. Residues: CASSLVVLSNQP. The whole CDR3 sequence reads CASSLVVLSNQPQYF.

CDR3 DNA, as far as it was read: TGTGCCAGTATGGGGAGCGGGTTGATTTCGAGGGCAGATACG. It codes for CASMGSGLISRADT. The complete CDR3 protein is CASMGSGLISRADTAFF. The chain joins TRBV19 to TRBJ1-1, with D uncertain. The read halts 3 residues ahead of the CDR3 end, with the missing end drawn from the germline J gene. Germline CDR1 and CDR2: LNHDA and SQIVND (reference sequence). The CDR3 is 17 amino acids.

Worth noting for this clone: The read gets to within 3 residues of the CDR3 end, and the germline J gene fills in the rest. The chain uses TRBV5-1 and TRBJ1-1, with a tentative D call TRBD1 (6 bases). Germline V gene data show CDR1 as SGHRS and CDR2 as YFSETQ. The V end lost 1 base, the J end lost 0 bases, and 10 bases lay between the germline ends. CDR3 length: 15 amino acids. CDR3 loop: CASSLRTGMNTEAFF. The sequenced CDR3 bases are TGCGCCAGCAGCTTGCGTACAGGGATGAACACTGAA.

To note about this clone: The junction and the germline gene differ at one end; a read error may be behind it. The read ends 3 residues early relative to the CDR3; the germline J gene fills the gap. This sample also contains other DNA sequences that code for the same CDR3. The chain links TRBV6-2 or TRBV6-3 to TRBJ1-3, with unresolved D. The germline V gene has CDR1 MNHEY and CDR2 SVGEGT. The CDR3 is 14 amino acids. CDR3 bases read: TGTGCCAGCAGTTACGAGGACTCTGGAAACACG. Its protein product is CASSYEDSGNT. The full-length CDR3 reads as CASSYEDSGNTIYF.

Details on this clone: Sequencing ends 3 residues short of the CDR3 end; the germline J gene provides the rest. This chain joins TRBV7-9 and TRBJ2-3; 8 bases agree with TRBD1. The CDR3 is 14 amino acids. CDR1 and CDR2 from the germline V gene are SEHNR and FQNEAQ (reference sequence). CDR3 residues: CASSLTGDNQPQYF. The sequenced CDR3 bases are TGTGCCAGCAGCCTGACAGGGGACAATCAGCCG.

Worth noting for this clone: The sequenced fragment ends 3 residues before the CDR3 boundary, so the rest is inferred from the germline J gene. The chain links TRBV7-9 to TRBJ1-2, with no clear D. The CDR3 spans 14 residues. The germline V gene encodes CDR1 SEHNR and CDR2 FQNEAQ (reference sequence). Partial CDR3 DNA: TGTGCCAGCAGCTTTAGCGGGAACTCCTACGAC. It specifies CASSFSGNSYD. The full CDR3 is CASSFSGNSYDYTF.